The sample holds a few counts of the clone carrying this T cell receptor beta chain. Germline CDR1 SGHTS, CDR2 YDEGEE. Trimming removed 4 bases from V and 6 bases from J, with 13 bases in between. The CDR3 totals 13 residues. The data belong to a study of blood T cell repertoires in COVID-19. Generated by immunoSEQ multiplex PCR, the TCRdb table keeps only in-frame clones and is missing some. This sample has about 69,000 clones, with more than 70% found just once. The rearrangement joins TRBV5-8 to TRBJ1-1, with unresolved D. The sample comprised peripheral blood. This sequence was found in a human donor in a cohort sampled during active COVID-19. CDR3 coding DNA: TGTGCCAGCAGCAGCACCCGAGGATCTGAAGCTTTCTTT. Residues: CASSSTRGSEAFF.